This T cell receptor (beta chain) was recovered during a study of regulatory T cells in long-lasting Graves disease. Overall study findings and caveats: In persistent patients, shared public clonotypes (more than 2,500) outnumbered those in new patients (around 1,000). The study found TRBV28, TRBJ1-2 and TRBJ2-5 favored in persistent disease. Only a small sample size was used, which may have cut accuracy.

This clonotype was found many times. Its antigen is still unknown. The sample's time point: newly diagnosed GD, antithyroid drugs for less than 3 months. PBMC-derived RNA was used for the TCR library. Libraries of TCR beta came from iRepertoire HTBI primers plus Arm-PCR of CDR3 regions. Each CDR3 protein gets one entry after TCRdb re-called the multiplex PCR reads with MiXCR. The sample carries about 400,000 distinct CDR3 sequences, about a sixth recorded once. V was trimmed by 4 bases and J by 3 bases, leaving 7 bases between them. This CDR3 has 13 residues. From germline, CDR1 is MGHRA and CDR2 YSYEKL.

The chain couples TRBV4-1 to TRBJ1-5, with D unresolved. The starting material was peripheral blood mononuclear cells (PBMCs), obtained at new diagnosis, from a patient treated with antithyroid drugs. The sequence derives from a female donor with Graves disease. DNA of the CDR3: TGCGCCAGCAGCCGCGTACCCAATCAGCCCCAGCATTTT. Residues: CASSRVPNQPQHF.